This paragraph covers one T cell receptor beta chain sequence. Its antigen is as yet unknown. The data were obtained in a study of T cell responses to AZD1222 COVID-19 vaccine. Study-level results: Elevations in Spike-specific TCR breadth and depth followed administration of two AZD1222 doses. White British ancestry dominated among donors, who included more females, and clonal diversity was possibly underestimated.

Method: immunoSEQ multiplex PCR; TCRdb's copy keeps in-frame clones and lacks some. This table holds roughly 180,000 clones, 85% to 95% found once. The CDR3 has 15 residues. Germline CDR1 reads MNHEY; CDR2 reads SMNVEV (reference sequence). The V end lost 3 bases, the J end lost 1 base, and 12 bases lay between the germline ends. Sample: peripheral blood, taken on day 0 of AZD1222 vaccination. The clonotype originates from an adult in good health. The chain is built from TRBV27 and TRBJ1-1, with D uncertain. CDR3 nucleotides: TGTGCCAGCAGTTTCCAGCGGGTCGGGAACACTGAAGCTTTCTTT. As protein: CASSFQRVGNTEAFF.